What follows describes a single T cell receptor (beta chain). This clone's antigen is unknown. V and J are truncated by 4 bases and 0 bases respectively, leaving an intervening sequence of 16 bases. According to the germline V gene (reference sequence), CDR1 reads LNHDA and CDR2 reads SQIVND. Reading from cysteine to phenylalanine, the CDR3 counts 17 amino acids. The read is trimmed to its CDR3 DNA, 51 bases read in frame from base 1. Receptor libraries were prepared by the immunoSEQ multiplex PCR assay. For the multiplex PCR, a mixture combining 60 forward primers for TCR Vbeta segments and 13 reverse primers for TCR Jbeta segments was used. Amplification of the CDR3 region of rearranged TCR beta genes was performed with a multiplex PCR assay on genomic DNA. The Illumina HiSeq System was used to sequence the amplified TCR beta libraries as 87-base-pair reads. The published analysis was carried out like this. A later analysis counted about 80 million unique TCR beta chains across the 650 to 700 repertoires, and roughly 9.9 million of these chains were shared by at least two donors. Raw reads were error-corrected and collapsed into unique sequences with a nearest-neighbor algorithm that merged closely related sequences to remove PCR and sequencing errors. To assign V, D and J gene segments, CDR3 sequences were aligned to IMGT reference sequences. Each retained sequence needed at least a six-nucleotide match to both a V gene segment and a J gene segment. Rearrangements were classified as productive when the CDR3 lacked stop codons and remained in frame with V and J, and all other rearrangements were classified as non-productive. Following IMGT convention, CDR3 was defined as the stretch from the second conserved V-encoded cysteine up to the conserved J-encoded phenylalanine. The earlier analysis of more than 450 of the donors excluded sequences that lacked an unambiguous match to a single V gene segment. An earlier analysis of a few hundred of the donors called V segments functional above 56.7% productive rearrangements and segregating when the between-donor standard deviation exceeded 5%. A statistical classification framework was developed to diagnose cytomegalovirus status using the catalog of TCR beta chain sequences. In a later analysis, TCR nucleotide sequences were compared against IMGT/GENE-DB human TR gene sequences so that V and J genes could be assigned. A later analysis assigned CDR3 sequences and most-parsimonious VDJ recombination scenarios with the TCRdist pipeline. In a later analysis, each TCR beta chain was defined by its CDR3 amino acid sequence together with its V-gene family, and reads lacking a unique V-gene family were excluded. In a later analysis, approximately 590 highly shared, low-generation-probability nucleotide sequences were removed to address suspected cross-contamination and a sequencing artifact. A later analysis calculated a clonal expansion index for each public chain from normalized within-repertoire ranks of inferred template counts. A later analysis computed generation probabilities with a VDJ recombination model fitted to out-of-frame rearrangements, and checked the results against IGoR. In a later analysis, TCR-TCR, TCR-HLA and TCR-CMV co-occurrence was scored with hypergeometric tests, and a repertoire-size bias correction was applied to TCR pairs. A later analysis estimated false discovery rates by permuting HLA or CMV assignments 20 times. In a later analysis, co-occurring TCRs were grouped using DBSCAN, with TCRdist sequence similarity added in when clustering inside HLA-allele-positive subsets. Co-occurrence clustering excluded repertoires with fewer than 30,000 or more than 120,000 public chains, plus five with anomalous nucleotide sharing. This is the immuneACCESS table as TCRdb keeps it, with only in-frame sequences that have V and J called. A part of the clones is gone; compared with another copy, unresolved V genes explain less than half, and the rest is unexplained. The V and J calls and clone size come from that table; D and trimming were worked out from the DNA. This sample's table carries tens of thousands of clones. Clones ranked in the top ten supply roughly 3.5% of the sample.

In total, around 600 healthy bone marrow donors made up the cohort. Cohort members were all nominally healthy when sampled, although unrecorded immune exposures were likely present. The donor was CMV seronegative and belonged to the group of around 400 seronegative cohort members. A peripheral blood sample was collected from each donor, and TCR beta sequencing was performed on peripheral blood mononuclear cells. Genomic DNA was extracted from the blood cell samples with the Qiagen DNeasy Blood Extraction Kit. This sample stems from a study of cytomegalovirus exposure and HLA in healthy donors (dated by TCRdb to about 2017). Looking at the study overall: An earlier analysis of several hundred of the donors reported about 250 Gb of sequence data and 120 million or so unique TCR beta sequences from approximately 180 million T cells. An early release that covered roughly 600 HLA-typed donors contained approximately 300 gigabases of sequencing data and tens of millions of unique TCR sequences. Of the 300 to 450 genotyped donors, over 65% fell in the genetic ancestry cluster associated with self-reported Caucasian donors. The study aimed to test whether cataloging public T cell receptors could reveal signatures of past pathogen exposure. The study used immunosequencing to profile the T cell repertoires of hundreds of subjects and linked those repertoires to cytomegalovirus serostatus. A separate validation cohort of about 110 different subjects was used in addition to the roughly 720-subject first cohort. The study combined high-throughput TCR immunosequencing, statistical association of individual TCRs with disease status, and machine learning to predict cytomegalovirus infection status. A later analysis re-examined previously published TCR beta repertoires from more than 650 donors and added high-resolution HLA genotyping to investigate patterns of TCR occurrence. The later analysis used no new phenotypic data to find candidate immune exposures, relying instead on TCR beta sequences and their occurrence across donors. To decide whether each TCR beta V gene segment behaved as functional or pseudogenic, an earlier analysis of over 500 of the donors relied on high-throughput TCR beta sequencing. Donor age, sex, ethnicity and CMV serostatus were compiled alongside the repertoire data. In a later genetic analysis, genome-wide SNP genotypes for about 55% of the roughly 700 donors were used, and that subset was treated as a discovery cohort. Every discovery cohort repertoire had been produced on one sequencing platform. HLA typing covered class I and class II loci at four-digit resolution. The number of typed donors differed by locus: 629-630 for A, B, C, DRB1 and DQB1; 500 to 550 for DQA1; around 610 for DPA1; and 400 to 480 for DPB1. About five DR-DQ haplotypes were handled as single units for association and clustering because linkage in the cohort was strong. Across 300 to 500 genotyped donors of the cohort, an average of approximately 220,000 unique TCR beta nucleotide sequences per donor were sequenced, and roughly 20% of those sequences were non-productive.

Study-level results and caveats: Linkage disequilibrium might explain the correlated functional status among segregating V segments, but an unknown experimental factor could not be ruled out. A later analysis associated some 17,000 TCR beta sequences with specific HLA alleles at a false discovery rate of 0.05. Assigning TCR associations to individual alleles was difficult when HLA alleles, especially DR and DQ, strongly co-occurred. Immune exposure information for the cohort was limited to CMV serostatus. The cohort was sequenced for TCR beta chains only, and without alpha or paired-chain data the features that could be detected were limited. Roughly uniform sequencing depth across donors was assumed in presence/absence analyses, although this assumption may not hold. An association between a missense DCLRE1C variant and V-gene and J-gene trimming of TCR beta chains was found in a later genetic analysis and replicated in an independent cohort. According to a later analysis, TCR association rates differed among HLA loci, with DRB1 alleles showing the most associated TCRs and HLA-C alleles showing the fewest. The earlier analysis of some 560 of the donors excluded 15 to 20 rarely observed V segments, including chromosome 9 orphons, because counts were too low. A later genetic analysis reported fewer N-insertions in productive TCRs among donors in an Asian-associated ancestry cluster than the roughly 670-donor mean. The 87-base-pair reads could not distinguish some IMGT-functional V segments, including TRBV6-2 and TRBV6-3, so those segments were excluded. HLA typing was unavailable for some donors at each locus, so association tests used only the typed subset. According to a later analysis, parvovirus B19, influenza, CMV and Epstein-Barr virus appeared linked to several top co-occurrence clusters. Compared with equally common non-associated chains, HLA-associated TCR beta chains in a later analysis were more clonally expanded and had lower generation probabilities. A further reported finding was that TCR beta sequences accurately predicted the HLA-A and HLA-B alleles for most subjects in the first cohort. A few of the identified cytomegalovirus-associated TCR beta chains were confirmed in vitro to be specific for cytomegalovirus antigens. The classifier was reported to diagnose cytomegalovirus status with high specificity and sensitivity in both the original and validation cohorts. According to the authors, the approach could potentially be generalized to other disease states and immunological phenotypes. Most TCR sequences were observed very rarely across donors, whereas some public TCRs were present in many individuals. A cluster of highly shared sequence variants was judged likely to represent a technical artifact of the sequencing pipeline. In an earlier analysis of 587 of the donors, most TCR beta V segments appeared in productive rearrangements about 87% or about 30% of the time, broadly matching IMGT annotations. According to a later analysis, most CMV-associated TCR beta chains appeared to be HLA-restricted, and the HLA associations seemed to be driven largely by CMV exposure. A total of about 150 TCR beta chains were listed by the study as associated with cytomegalovirus.

This receptor was identified in a man aged 35 to 55 in good health and CMV-seronegative. The sequencing sample was made of PBMCs. The chain was built from TRBV19 and TRBJ1-5; the D gene is possibly TRBD1, with 5 bases matching. Here is the DNA: TGTGCCAGTAGTACTGACAGATTATCCTATAGCAATCAGCCCCAGCATTTT. It is translated as CASSTDRLSYSNQPQHF.